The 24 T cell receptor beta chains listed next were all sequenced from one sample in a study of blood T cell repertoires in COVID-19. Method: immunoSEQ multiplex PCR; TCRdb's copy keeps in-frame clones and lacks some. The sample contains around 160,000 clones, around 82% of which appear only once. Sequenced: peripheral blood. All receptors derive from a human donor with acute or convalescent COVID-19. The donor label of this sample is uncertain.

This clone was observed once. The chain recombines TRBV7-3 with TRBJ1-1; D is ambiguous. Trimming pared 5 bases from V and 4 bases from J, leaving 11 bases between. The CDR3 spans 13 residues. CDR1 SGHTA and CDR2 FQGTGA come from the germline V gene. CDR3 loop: CASSPTGATEAFF. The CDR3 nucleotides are TGTGCCAGCAGCCCCACCGGAGCCACTGAAGCTTTCTTT.

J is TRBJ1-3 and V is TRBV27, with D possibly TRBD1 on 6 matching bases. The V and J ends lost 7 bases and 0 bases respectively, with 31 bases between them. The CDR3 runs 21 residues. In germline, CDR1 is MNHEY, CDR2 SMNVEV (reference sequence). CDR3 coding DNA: TGTGCCAGCACCCTCACCGGGAAAGGGACATTGAGGATTTCCTCTGGAAACACCATATATTTT. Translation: CASTLTGKGTLRISSGNTIYF.

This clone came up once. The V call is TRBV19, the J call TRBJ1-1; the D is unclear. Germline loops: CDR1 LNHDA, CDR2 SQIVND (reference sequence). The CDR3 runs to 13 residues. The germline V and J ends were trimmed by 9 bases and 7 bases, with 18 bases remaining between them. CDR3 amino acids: CASATRLAFEAFF. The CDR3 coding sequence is TGTGCCAGCGCAACTAGGTTGGCCTTTGAAGCTTTCTTT.

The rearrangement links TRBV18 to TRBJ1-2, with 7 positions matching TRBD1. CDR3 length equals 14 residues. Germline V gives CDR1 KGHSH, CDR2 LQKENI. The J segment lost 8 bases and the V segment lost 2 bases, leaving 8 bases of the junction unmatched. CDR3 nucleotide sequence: TGTGCCAGCTCACCAGGAGAGGGGGCGAGGGGCTACACCTTC. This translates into CASSPGEGARGYTF.

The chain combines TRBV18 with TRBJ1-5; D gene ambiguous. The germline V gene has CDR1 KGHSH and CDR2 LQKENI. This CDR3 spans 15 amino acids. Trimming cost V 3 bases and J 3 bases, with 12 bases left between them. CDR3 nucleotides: TGTGCCAGCTCACCCCAGCGGGGTCCCAATCAGCCCCAGCATTTT. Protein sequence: CASSPQRGPNQPQHF.

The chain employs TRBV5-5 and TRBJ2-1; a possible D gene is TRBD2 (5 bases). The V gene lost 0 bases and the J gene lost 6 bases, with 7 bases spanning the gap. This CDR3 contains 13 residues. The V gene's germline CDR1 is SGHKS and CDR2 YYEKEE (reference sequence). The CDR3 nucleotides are TGTGCCAGCAGCTTGGTGGGGAGCAATGAGCAGTTCTTC. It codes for CASSLVGSNEQFF. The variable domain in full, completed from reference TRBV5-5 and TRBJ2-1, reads DAGVTQSPTHLIKTRGQQVTLRCSPISGHKSVSWYQQVLGQGPQFIFQYYEKEERGRGNFPDRFSARQFPNYSSELNVNALLLGDSALYLCASSLVGSNEQFFGPGTRLTVL.

CDR3 sequence (DNA): TGCGCCAGCAGCATCTCGGGACAGACGAACACTGAAGCTTTCTTT. It is translated as CASSISGQTNTEAFF. The gene calls are TRBV5-1 and TRBJ1-1; 7 bases match TRBD1. The CDR3 runs to 15 residues. Germline lookup yields CDR1 SGHRS and CDR2 YFSETQ. V shed 4 bases, J shed 1 base, and the junction held 7 bases outside the gene matches.

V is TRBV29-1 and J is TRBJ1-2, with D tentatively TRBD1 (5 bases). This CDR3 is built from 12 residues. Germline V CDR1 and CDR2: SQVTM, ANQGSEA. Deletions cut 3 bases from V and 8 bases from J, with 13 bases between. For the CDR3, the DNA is TGCAGCGTTGACGGGGGGGGAAGAGGCTACACCTTC. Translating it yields CSVDGGGRGYTF.

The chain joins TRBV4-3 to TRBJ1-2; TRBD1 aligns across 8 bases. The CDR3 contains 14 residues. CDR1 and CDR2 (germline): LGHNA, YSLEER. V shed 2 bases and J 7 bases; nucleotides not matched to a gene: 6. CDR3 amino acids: CASSQRGQGLGYTF. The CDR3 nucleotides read TGCGCCAGCAGCCAAAGAGGACAGGGCCTTGGCTACACCTTC.

CDR3 amino acids: CASRSYSGANVLTF. DNA for the CDR3: TGTGCCAGCAGATCGTACTCTGGGGCCAACGTCCTGACTTTC. The chain uses TRBV2 and TRBJ2-6; D not certain. Germline V CDR1 and CDR2: SNHLY, FYNNEI. Trimming left V 6 bases short and J 0 bases short, with 6 bases between. The CDR3 contains 14 residues.

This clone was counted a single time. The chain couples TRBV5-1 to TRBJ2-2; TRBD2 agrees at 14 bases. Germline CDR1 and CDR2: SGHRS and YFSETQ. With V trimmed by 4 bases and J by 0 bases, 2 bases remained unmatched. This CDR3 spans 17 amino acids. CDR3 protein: CASSLGLAGANTGELFF. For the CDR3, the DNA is TGCGCCAGCAGCCTGGGACTAGCGGGGGCGAACACCGGGGAGCTGTTTTTT. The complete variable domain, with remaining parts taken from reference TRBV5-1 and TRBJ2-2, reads KAGVTQTPRYLIKTRGQQVTLSCSPISGHRSVSWYQQTPGQGLQFLFEYFSETQRNKGNFPGRFSGRQFSNSRSEMNVSTLELGDSALYLCASSLGLAGANTGELFFGEGSRLTVL.

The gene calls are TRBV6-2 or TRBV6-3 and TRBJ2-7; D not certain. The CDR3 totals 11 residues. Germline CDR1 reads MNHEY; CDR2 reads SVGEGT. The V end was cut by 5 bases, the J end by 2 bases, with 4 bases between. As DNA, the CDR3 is TGTGCCAGCAGTACAACCTACGAGCAGTACTTC. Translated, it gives CASSTTYEQYF.

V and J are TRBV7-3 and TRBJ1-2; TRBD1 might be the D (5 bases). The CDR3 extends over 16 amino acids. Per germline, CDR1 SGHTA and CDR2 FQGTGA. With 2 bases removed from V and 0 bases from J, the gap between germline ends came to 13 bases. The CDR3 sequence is CASSLWGSLSNYGYTF. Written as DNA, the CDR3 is TGTGCCAGCAGCTTATGGGGCAGTTTATCTAACTATGGCTACACCTTC.

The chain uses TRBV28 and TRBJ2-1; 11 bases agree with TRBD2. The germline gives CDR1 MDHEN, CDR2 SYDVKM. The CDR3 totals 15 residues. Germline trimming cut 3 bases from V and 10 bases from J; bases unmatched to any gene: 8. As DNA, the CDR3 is TGTGCCAGCAGTTTTAGGATAGCGGGGGGGCGGGAGCAGTTCTTC. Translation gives CASSFRIAGGREQFF. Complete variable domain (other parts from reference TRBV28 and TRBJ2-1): DVKVTQSSRYLVKRTGEKVFLECVQDMDHENMFWYRQDPGLGLRLIYFSYDVKMKEKGDIPEGYSVSREKKERFSLILESASTNQTSMYLCASSFRIAGGREQFFGPGTRLTVL.

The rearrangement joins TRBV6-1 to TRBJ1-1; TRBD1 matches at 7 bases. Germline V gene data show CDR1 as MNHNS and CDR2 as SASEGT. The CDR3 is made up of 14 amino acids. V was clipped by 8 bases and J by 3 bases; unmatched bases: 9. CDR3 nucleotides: TGTGCCAGCGTTGCCAACAGGGGAGACACTGAAGCTTTCTTT. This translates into CASVANRGDTEAFF.

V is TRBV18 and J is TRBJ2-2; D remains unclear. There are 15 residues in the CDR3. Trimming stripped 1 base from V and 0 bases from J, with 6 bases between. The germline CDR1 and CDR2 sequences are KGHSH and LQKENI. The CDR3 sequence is CASSPLPTNTGELFF. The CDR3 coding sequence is TGTGCCAGCTCACCACTCCCAACGAACACCGGGGAGCTGTTTTTT.

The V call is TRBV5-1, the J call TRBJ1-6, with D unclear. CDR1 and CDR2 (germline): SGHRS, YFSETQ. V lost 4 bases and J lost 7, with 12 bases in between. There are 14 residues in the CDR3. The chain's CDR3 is CASSQGLVNSPLHF. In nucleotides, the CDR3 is TGCGCCAGCAGCCAAGGACTGGTAAATTCACCCCTCCACTTT.

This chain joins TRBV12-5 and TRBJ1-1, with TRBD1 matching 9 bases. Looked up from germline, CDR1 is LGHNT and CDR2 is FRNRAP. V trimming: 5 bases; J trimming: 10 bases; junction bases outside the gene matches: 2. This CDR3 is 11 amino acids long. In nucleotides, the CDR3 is TGTGCTAGTGGTATGGGACAGGGAGCTTTCTTT. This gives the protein CASGMGQGAFF.

Here the CDR3 DNA reads TGTGCCAGCAGCTATCTGACAGCGTCCTACGAGCAGTACTTC. It yields the protein CASSYLTASYEQYF. The rearrangement joins TRBV7-8 to TRBJ2-7; tentatively, D is TRBD1 (5 bases). The CDR3 totals 14 residues. Germline CDR1 reads SGHVS; CDR2 reads FQNEAQ. The V gene lost 4 bases and the J gene lost 1 base, with 11 bases spanning the gap.

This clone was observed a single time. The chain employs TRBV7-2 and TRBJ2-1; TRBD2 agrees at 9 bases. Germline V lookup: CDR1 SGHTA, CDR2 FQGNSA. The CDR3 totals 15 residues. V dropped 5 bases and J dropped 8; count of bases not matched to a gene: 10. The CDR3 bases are TGTGCCAGCAGCACGGACGGGCAGCGGGGGGATGAGCAGTTCTTC. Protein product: CASSTDGQRGDEQFF.

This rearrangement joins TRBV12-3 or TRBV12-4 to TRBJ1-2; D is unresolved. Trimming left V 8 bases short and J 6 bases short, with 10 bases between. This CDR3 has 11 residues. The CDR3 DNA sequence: TGTGCCAGCTCGCAGACTAATGGCTACACCTTC. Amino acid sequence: CASSQTNGYTF.

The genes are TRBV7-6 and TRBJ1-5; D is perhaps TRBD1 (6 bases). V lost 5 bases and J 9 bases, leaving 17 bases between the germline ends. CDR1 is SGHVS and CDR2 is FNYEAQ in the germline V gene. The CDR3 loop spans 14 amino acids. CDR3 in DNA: TGTGCCAGCAGCCGACAGGAGGGGGGGCGGCCCCAGCATTTT. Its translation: CASSRQEGGRPQHF.

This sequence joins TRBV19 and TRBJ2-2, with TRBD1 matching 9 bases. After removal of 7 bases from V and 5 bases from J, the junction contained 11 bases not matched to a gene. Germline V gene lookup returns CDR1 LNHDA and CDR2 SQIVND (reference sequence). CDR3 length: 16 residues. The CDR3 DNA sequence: TGTGCCAGTAAGGACAGGGGAGGGGGTAGTACCGGGGAGCTGTTTTTT. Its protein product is CASKDRGGGSTGELFF.

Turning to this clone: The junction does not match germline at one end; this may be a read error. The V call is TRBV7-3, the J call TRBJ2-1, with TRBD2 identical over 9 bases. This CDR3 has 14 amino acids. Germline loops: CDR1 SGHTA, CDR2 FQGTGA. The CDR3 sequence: CASSSGLAYSEQFF. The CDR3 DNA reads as TGTGCCAGCAGCTCGGGACTAGCTTACAGTGAGCAGTTCTTC.